The subject of this entry is one T cell receptor beta chain. The source of the sample is a study of T cell responses to AZD1222 COVID-19 vaccine. The CDR3 runs 12 residues. V lost 5 bases, J lost 6 bases, and 2 bases stayed unmatched. Sequencing used immunoSEQ multiplex PCR; TCRdb keeps in-frame clones, though not all of them. The sample records 150,000 to 190,000 clones, less than 95% being singletons. The clonotype was recovered from an adult in good health. This chain uses TRBV12-3 or TRBV12-4 with TRBJ1-2; 8 positions agree with TRBD1. The sequencing used peripheral blood, collected on day 0 of AZD1222 vaccination. The CDR3 protein is CASSQGANGYTF. Written as DNA, the CDR3 is TGTGCCAGCAGTCAGGGGGCAAATGGCTACACCTTC.